This passage covers 14 T cell receptor beta chains from one sample sequenced in a study of Ad26.COV2.S vaccination and SARS-CoV-2 variants. The treatment: roughly 19 received Ad26.COV2.S at low or high dose, single or two shots; 5 received placebo; per-sample allocation not given. The samples date from day 63 after the first vaccine or placebo injection. Generated by immunoSEQ multiplex PCR, the TCRdb table keeps only in-frame clones and is missing some. Here the sample spans about 390,000 clones, approximately 90% being singletons. The material sequenced was peripheral blood, taken in a trial of Ad26.COV2.S vaccine versus placebo. The receptor set was obtained from a person between 18 and 65 years old who received the Ad26.COV2.S COVID-19 vaccine or a placebo.

V and J are TRBV7-8 and TRBJ2-1, with D hard to call. Germline assignment: CDR1 SGHVS and CDR2 FQNEAQ. Between the trimmed V and J ends, which lost 1 base and 2 bases, there was a span of 9 bases. This CDR3 is built from 15 residues. The CDR3 DNA is TGTGCCAGCAGCTTAGTGGGCAGAGCCTACAATGAGCAGTTCTTC. Amino acid sequence: CASSLVGRAYNEQFF.

This chain joins TRBV5-1 and TRBJ1-1, with 9 bases fitting TRBD1. The germline CDR1 and CDR2 sequences are SGHRS and YFSETQ. This CDR3 has 15 residues. The V segment lost 4 bases and the J segment 4 bases; nucleotides outside the gene matches: 8. CDR3: CASSPQTGGVTEAFF. In DNA, the CDR3 is TGCGCCAGCAGCCCACAGACAGGGGGGGTCACTGAAGCTTTCTTT. The variable domain in full, with the rest retrieved from reference TRBV5-1 and TRBJ1-1, is KAGVTQTPRYLIKTRGQQVTLSCSPISGHRSVSWYQQTPGQGLQFLFEYFSETQRNKGNFPGRFSGRQFSNSRSEMNVSTLELGDSALYLCASSPQTGGVTEAFFGQGTRLTVV.

The chain links TRBV6-1 to TRBJ2-2, with D possibly TRBD2 on 5 matching bases. The CDR3 contains 17 residues. Between the trimmed V and J ends, which lost 2 bases and 0 bases, there was a span of 13 bases. Germline-derived CDR1 and CDR2 are MNHNS and SASEGT. The CDR3 is CASSELFRGSNTGELFF. The CDR3 nucleotides are TGTGCCAGCAGTGAACTCTTCCGGGGTTCGAACACCGGGGAGCTGTTTTTT.

The CDR3 coding sequence is TGTGCCAGTAGTATTTTTTCGGCCCCCAAAAACATTCAGTACTTC. Its protein is CASSIFSAPKNIQYF. The chain uses TRBV19 and TRBJ2-4; no reliable D call. V lost 3 bases and J 2 bases, leaving 11 bases between the germline ends. The CDR3 loop spans 15 amino acids. Germline-derived CDR1 and CDR2 are LNHDA and SQIVND (reference sequence).

This chain connects TRBV5-6 to TRBJ1-4; a weak D match, TRBD1 (6 bases). The CDR3 spans 15 residues. The ends were cut back, 4 bases at V and 4 bases at J, with 14 bases in the middle. Germline V lookup: CDR1 SGHDT, CDR2 YYEEEE. The CDR3 nucleotides are TGTGCCAGCAGCCTCCGGACAGTCTTTAATGAAAAACTGTTTTTT. This translates into CASSLRTVFNEKLFF.

The chain couples TRBV18 to TRBJ2-1; 7 positions agree with TRBD1. Trimming at V came to 4 bases and at J to 6 bases, leaving 12 bases not matched to a gene. The germline V gene encodes CDR1 KGHSH and CDR2 LQKENI. This CDR3 is 16 amino acids long. This CDR3 is CASSRIGTAIGNEQFF. Written as DNA, the CDR3 is TGTGCCAGCTCACGGATCGGGACAGCCATAGGCAATGAGCAGTTCTTC.

Notes on this clone: A junction boundary mismatches the germline segment, possibly from a read error. The chain carries TRBV14 and TRBJ1-4, with D perhaps TRBD1 (5 bases). Germline lookup yields CDR1 SGHDN and CDR2 FVKESK. There are 15 residues in the CDR3. CDR3 residues: CASSRTGRPNEKLFF. DNA of the CDR3: TGTGCCAGCAGCCGCACAGGTCGCCCTAACGAAAAACTGTTTTTT.

This clone was observed once. V and J are TRBV5-4 and TRBJ2-2; D may be TRBD1 (5 bases). Per germline, CDR1 SGHNT and CDR2 YYREEE (reference sequence). V was trimmed by 0 bases and J by 1 base, leaving 7 bases between them. There are 15 residues in the CDR3. CDR3 region: CASSLGGGNTGELFF. Written as DNA, the CDR3 is TGTGCCAGCAGCTTGGGGGGCGGGAACACCGGGGAGCTGTTTTTT.

CDR3 bases: TGTGCCAGCAGTGAACCCGGCAGTAACTATGGCTACACCTTC. It translates to CASSEPGSNYGYTF. The chain carries TRBV25-1 and TRBJ1-2; D ambiguous. This CDR3 spans 14 amino acids. Trimming cost V 2 bases and J 1 base, with 8 bases left between them. Germline CDR1 MGHDK, CDR2 SYGVNS.

The genes are TRBV5-6 and TRBJ2-7; TRBD1 agrees at 7 bases. There are 13 residues in the CDR3. Germline trimming cut 4 bases from V and 2 bases from J; bases unmatched to any gene: 3. The germline CDR1 and CDR2 sequences are SGHDT and YYEEEE. CDR3 bases: TGTGCCAGCAGCGTTGGGACAGCCTACGAGCAGTACTTC. Its translation is CASSVGTAYEQYF.

This clone was recorded only once. V usage is TRBV6-2 or TRBV6-3 and J usage is TRBJ1-6, with 9 bases matching TRBD1. This CDR3 region has 17 residues. Per the germline V gene, CDR1 is MNHEY and CDR2 is SVGEGT. V dropped 2 bases and J dropped 10; count of bases not matched to a gene: 12. CDR3 DNA sequence: TGTGCCAGCAGTTACAACTCTCCGGACAGGGGCCACTCACCCCTCCACTTT. Its translation is CASSYNSPDRGHSPLHF.

The table lists this clone with a few counts. The chain has TRBV19 and TRBJ2-7; 7 bases line up with TRBD1. CDR3 length: 13 residues. The V gene end was trimmed by 6 bases and the J gene end by 1 base; junction bases not matched to a gene: 3. The germline V gene encodes CDR1 LNHDA and CDR2 SQIVND (reference sequence). CDR3 protein: CASSLQGSYEQYF. The CDR3 nucleotides read TGTGCCAGTAGCCTACAGGGGTCCTACGAGCAGTACTTC.

The V call is TRBV3-1 (or the pseudogene TRBV3-2), the J call TRBJ2-3; no firm D call. V was cut by 0 bases and J by 3 bases, with 4 bases left in between. The CDR3 is 13 residues long. Germline CDR1 is LGHDT and CDR2 is YNNKEL (reference sequence). CDR3 in amino acids: CASSQDWTDTQYF. DNA of the CDR3: TGTGCCAGCAGCCAAGATTGGACAGATACGCAGTATTTT.

This chain joins TRBV12-3 or TRBV12-4 and TRBJ1-1, with TRBD1 matching over 9 bases. J was trimmed by 5 bases and V by 6 bases; bases with no gene match: 4. The CDR3 is made up of 13 amino acids. As DNA, the CDR3 is TGTGCCAGCAGCACCGGGACAGGGACTGAAGCTTTCTTT. This sequence encodes CASSTGTGTEAFF.